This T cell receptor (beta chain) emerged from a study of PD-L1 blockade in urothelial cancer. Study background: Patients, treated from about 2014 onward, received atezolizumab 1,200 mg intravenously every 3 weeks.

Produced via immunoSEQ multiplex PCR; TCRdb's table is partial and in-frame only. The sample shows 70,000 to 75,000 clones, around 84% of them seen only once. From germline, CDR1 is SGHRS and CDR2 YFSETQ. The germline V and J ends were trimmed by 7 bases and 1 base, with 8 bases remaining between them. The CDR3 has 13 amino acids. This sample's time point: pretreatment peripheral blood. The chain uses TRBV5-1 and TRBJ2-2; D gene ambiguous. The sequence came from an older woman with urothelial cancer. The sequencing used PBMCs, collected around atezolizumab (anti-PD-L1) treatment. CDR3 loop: CASGLLNTGELFF. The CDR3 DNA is TGCGCCAGCGGGCTTTTGAACACCGGGGAGCTGTTTTTT.